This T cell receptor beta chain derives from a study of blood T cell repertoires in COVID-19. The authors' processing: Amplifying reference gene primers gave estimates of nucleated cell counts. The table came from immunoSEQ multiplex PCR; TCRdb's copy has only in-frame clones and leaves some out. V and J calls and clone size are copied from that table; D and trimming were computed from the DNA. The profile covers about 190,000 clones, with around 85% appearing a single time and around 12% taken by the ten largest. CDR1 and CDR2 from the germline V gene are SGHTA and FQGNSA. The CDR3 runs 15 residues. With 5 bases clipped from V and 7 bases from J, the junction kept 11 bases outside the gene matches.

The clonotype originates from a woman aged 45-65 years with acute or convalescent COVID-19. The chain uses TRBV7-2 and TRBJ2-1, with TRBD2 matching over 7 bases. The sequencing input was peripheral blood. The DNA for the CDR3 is TGTGCCAGCAGCCTTAAGCGGGATTATCGGAATGAGCAGTTCTTC. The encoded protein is CASSLKRDYRNEQFF.